This T cell receptor beta chain originates from a study of T cell clusters in autoimmune cytopenias. TRB was amplified by touch-down multiplex PCR, primer pools A and B combined. TCRdb reprocessed the multiplex PCR reads, keeping one entry per CDR3 protein, no DNA. The sample features around 5,000 distinct CDR3 sequences, with about half in its top ten. The CDR3 has 15 amino acids. From germline, CDR1 is KGHSH and CDR2 LQKENI. Roughly 38,000 genome equivalents of blood DNA were amplified for TRB. These data also featured in a second study, about T cell repertoires in aging, cancer and after chemotherapy.

The V gene is TRBV18, the J gene TRBJ1-1. What was sequenced was peripheral blood. This TCR was sampled from a human donor in good health. The CDR3 here is CASSQGPIGNTEAFF.